This entry features one T cell receptor (beta chain) sequence. The data were taken from a study of blood T cell repertoires in COVID-19. Study information: There were acute and convalescent COVID-19 samples, and they came from the United States, Italy and Spain. The analysed material was cDNA or gDNA that came from T cells, B-cell-depleted T cells, or PBMCs.

Symptom resolution, clearance, or two negative PCRs marked donors in Cohort 3 as recovered. Under the authors' procedure: Reference gene primer amplification yielded estimated nucleated cell counts. Method: immunoSEQ multiplex PCR; TCRdb's copy keeps in-frame clones and lacks some. V and J calls and clone size are those listed in that table; D and trimming were worked out from the DNA. Seen here are fewer than 200,000 clones, approximately 88% observed once, and the top ten hold 9%. The CDR3 totals 13 residues. CDR1 is SGHVS, CDR2 FNYEAQ, per germline. The ends were cut back, 1 base at V and 3 bases at J, with 7 bases in the middle.

The chain joins TRBV7-6 to TRBJ2-7; D not resolved. Sequenced material: PBMCs or T cells enriched from blood (not recorded which). The sequence was collected from a young woman who had recovered from COVID-19. The CDR3 nucleotides are TGTGCCAGCAGCTTAGAGCGAGTCTACGAGCAGTACTTC. It codes for CASSLERVYEQYF.